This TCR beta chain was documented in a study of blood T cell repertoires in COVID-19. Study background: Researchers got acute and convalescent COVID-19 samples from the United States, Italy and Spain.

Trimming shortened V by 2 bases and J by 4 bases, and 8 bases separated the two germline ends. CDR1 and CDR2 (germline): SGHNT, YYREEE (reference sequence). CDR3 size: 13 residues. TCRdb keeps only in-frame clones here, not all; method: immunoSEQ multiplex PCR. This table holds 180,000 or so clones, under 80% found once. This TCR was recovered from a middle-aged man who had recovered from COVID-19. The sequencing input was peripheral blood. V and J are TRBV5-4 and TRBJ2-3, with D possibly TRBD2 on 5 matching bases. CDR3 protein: CASSLLGPDTQYF. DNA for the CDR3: TGTGCCAGCAGCTTACTAGGCCCAGATACGCAGTATTTT.